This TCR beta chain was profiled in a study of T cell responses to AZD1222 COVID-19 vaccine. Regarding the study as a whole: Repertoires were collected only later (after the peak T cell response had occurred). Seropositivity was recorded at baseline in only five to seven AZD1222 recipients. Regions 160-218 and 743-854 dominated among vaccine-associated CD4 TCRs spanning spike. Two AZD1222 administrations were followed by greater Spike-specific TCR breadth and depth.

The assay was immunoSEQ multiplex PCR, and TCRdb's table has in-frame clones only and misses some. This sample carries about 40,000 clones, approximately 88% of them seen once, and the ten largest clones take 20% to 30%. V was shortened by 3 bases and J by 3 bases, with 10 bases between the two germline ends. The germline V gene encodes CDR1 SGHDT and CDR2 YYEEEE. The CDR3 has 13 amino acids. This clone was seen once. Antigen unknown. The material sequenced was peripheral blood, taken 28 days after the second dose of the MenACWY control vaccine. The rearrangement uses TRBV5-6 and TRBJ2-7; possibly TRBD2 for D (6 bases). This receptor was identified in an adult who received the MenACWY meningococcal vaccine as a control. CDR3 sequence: CASSSSSDYEQYF. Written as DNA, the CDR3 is TGTGCCAGCAGCTCATCTAGCGACTACGAGCAGTACTTC.